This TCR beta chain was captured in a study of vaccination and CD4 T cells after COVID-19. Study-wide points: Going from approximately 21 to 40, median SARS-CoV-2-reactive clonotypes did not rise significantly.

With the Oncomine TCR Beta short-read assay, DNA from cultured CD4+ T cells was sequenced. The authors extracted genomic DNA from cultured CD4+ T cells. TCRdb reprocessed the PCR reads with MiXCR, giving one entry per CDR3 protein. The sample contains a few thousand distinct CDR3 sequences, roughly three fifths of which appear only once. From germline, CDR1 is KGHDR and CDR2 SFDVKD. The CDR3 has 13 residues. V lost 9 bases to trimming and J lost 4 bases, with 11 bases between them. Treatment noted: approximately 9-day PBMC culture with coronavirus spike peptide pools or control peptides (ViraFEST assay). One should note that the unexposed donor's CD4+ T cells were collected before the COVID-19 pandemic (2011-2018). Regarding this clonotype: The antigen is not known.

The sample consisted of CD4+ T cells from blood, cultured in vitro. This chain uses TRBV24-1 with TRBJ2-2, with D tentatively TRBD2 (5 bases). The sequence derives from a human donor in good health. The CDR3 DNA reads TGTGCCACCGCCCGGGGAATCACCGGGGAGCTGTTTTTT. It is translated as CATARGITGELFF.